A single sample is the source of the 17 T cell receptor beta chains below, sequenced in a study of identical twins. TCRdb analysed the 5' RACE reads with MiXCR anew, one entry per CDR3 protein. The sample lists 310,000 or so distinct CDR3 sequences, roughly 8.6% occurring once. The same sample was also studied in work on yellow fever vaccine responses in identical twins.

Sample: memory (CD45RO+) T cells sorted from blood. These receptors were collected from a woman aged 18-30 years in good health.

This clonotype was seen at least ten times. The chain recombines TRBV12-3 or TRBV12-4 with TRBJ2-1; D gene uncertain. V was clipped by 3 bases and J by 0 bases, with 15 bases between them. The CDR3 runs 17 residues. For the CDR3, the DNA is TGTGCCAGCAGTTTCGGATCAGCCGCGAGCTCCTACAATGAGCAGTTCTTC. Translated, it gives CASSFGSAASSYNEQFF.

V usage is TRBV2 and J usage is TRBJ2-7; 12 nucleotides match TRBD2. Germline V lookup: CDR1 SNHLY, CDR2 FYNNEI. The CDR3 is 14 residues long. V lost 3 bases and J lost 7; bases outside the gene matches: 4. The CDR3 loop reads CASSDSLAGGEQYF. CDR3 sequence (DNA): TGTGCCAGCAGTGATTCTCTAGCGGGAGGGGAGCAGTACTTC. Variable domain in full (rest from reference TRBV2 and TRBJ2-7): EPEVTQTPSHQVTQMGQEVILRCVPISNHLYFYWYRQILGQKVEFLVSFYNNEISEKSEIFDDQFSVERPDGSNFTLKIRSTKLEDSAMYFCASSDSLAGGEQYFGPGTRLTVT.

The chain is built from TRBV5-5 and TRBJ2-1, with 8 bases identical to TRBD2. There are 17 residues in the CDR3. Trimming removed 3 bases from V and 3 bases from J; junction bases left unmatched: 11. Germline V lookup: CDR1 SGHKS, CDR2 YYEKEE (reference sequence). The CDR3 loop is CASSWGLVVRDYNEQFF. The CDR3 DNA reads TGTGCCAGCAGCTGGGGACTAGTGGTGCGCGACTACAATGAGCAGTTCTTC.

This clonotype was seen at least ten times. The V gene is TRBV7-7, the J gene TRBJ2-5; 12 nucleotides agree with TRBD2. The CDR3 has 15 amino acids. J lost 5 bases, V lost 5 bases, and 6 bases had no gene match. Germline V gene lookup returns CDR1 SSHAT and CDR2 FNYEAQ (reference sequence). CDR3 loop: CASSQTGTSGETQYF. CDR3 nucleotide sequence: TGTGCCAGCAGCCAAACCGGGACTAGCGGGGAGACCCAGTACTTC.

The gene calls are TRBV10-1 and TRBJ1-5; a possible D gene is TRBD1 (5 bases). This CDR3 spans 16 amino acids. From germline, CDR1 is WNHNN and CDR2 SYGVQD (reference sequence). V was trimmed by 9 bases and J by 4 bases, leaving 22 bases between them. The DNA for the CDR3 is TGCGCCAGACCGGGCCAGGTAGGGGCCTTAAATCAGCCCCAGCATTTT. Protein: CARPGQVGALNQPQHF.

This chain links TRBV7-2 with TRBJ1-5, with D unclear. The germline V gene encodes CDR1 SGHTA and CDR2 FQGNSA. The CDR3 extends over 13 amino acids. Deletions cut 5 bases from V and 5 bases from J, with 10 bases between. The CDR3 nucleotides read TGTGCCAGCAGCCTTGCTATATATCAGCCCCAGCATTTT. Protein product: CASSLAIYQPQHF.

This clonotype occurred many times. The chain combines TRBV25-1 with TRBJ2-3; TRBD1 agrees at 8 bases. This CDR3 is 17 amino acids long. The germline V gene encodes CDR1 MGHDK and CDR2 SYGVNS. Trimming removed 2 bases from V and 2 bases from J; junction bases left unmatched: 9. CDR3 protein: CASSEKDRVRDTDTQYF. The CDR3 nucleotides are TGTGCCAGCAGTGAAAAGGACAGGGTTCGAGACACAGATACGCAGTATTTT.

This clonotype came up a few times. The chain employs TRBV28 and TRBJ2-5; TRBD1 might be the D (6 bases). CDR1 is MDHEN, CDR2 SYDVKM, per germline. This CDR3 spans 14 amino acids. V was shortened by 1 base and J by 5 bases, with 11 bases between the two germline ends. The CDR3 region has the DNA TGTGCCAGCAGTTTATTAGGGGGAAGCGAGACCCAGTACTTC. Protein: CASSLLGGSETQYF.

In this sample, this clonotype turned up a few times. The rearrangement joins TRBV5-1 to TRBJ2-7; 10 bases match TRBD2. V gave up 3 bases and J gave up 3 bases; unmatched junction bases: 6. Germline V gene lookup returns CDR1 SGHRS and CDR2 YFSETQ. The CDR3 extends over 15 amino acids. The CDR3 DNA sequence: TGCGCCAGCAGCTCCCCGGGACTAGCGTTCTACGAGCAGTACTTC. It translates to CASSSPGLAFYEQYF. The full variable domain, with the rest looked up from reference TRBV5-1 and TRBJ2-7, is KAGVTQTPRYLIKTRGQQVTLSCSPISGHRSVSWYQQTPGQGLQFLFEYFSETQRNKGNFPGRFSGRQFSNSRSEMNVSTLELGDSALYLCASSSPGLAFYEQYFGPGTRLTVT.

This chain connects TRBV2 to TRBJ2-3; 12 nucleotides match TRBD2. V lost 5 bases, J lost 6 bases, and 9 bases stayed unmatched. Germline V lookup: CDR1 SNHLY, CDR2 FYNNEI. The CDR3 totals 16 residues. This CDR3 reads CASSSGLAGFLDTQYF. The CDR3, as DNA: TGTGCCAGCAGTTCCGGACTAGCGGGATTTTTGGATACGCAGTATTTT.

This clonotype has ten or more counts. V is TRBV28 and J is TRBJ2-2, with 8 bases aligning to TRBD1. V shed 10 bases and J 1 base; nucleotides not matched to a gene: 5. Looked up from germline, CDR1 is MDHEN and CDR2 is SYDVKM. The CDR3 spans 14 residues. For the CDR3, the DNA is TGTGCCACCCTCGGACAGGGGAACACCGGGGAGCTGTTTTTT. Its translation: CATLGQGNTGELFF.

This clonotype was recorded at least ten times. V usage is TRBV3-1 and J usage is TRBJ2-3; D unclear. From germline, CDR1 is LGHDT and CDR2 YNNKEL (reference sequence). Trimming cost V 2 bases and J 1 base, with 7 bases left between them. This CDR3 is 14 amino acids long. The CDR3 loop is CASSQNTGTDTQYF. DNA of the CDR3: TGTGCCAGCAGCCAAAATACAGGCACAGATACGCAGTATTTT.

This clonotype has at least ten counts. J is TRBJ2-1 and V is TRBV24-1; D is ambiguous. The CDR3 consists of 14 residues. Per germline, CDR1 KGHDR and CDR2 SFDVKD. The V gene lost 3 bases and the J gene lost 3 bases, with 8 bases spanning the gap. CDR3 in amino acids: CATSDSLDYNEQFF. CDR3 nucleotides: TGTGCCACCAGTGATAGCCTAGACTACAATGAGCAGTTCTTC.

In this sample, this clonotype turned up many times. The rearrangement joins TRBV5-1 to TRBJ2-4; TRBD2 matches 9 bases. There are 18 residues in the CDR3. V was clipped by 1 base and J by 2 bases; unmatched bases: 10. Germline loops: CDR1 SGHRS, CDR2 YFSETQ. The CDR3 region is CASSLTGGTSSSKNIQYF. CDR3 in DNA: TGCGCCAGCAGCTTGACGGGGGGGACTAGCTCTTCCAAAAACATTCAGTACTTC.

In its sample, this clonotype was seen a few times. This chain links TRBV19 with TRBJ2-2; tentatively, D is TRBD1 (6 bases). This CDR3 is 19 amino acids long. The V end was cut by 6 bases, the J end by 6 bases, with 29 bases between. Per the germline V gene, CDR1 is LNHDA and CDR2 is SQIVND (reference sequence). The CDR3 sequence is CASSSTQIRTARVSGELFF. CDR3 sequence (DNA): TGTGCCAGTAGCTCGACCCAAATCCGGACAGCGCGGGTCTCCGGGGAGCTGTTTTTT.

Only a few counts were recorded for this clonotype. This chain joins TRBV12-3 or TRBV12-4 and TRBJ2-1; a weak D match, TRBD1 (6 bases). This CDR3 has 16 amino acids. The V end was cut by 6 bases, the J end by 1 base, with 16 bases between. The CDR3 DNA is TGTGCCAGCAGACACAGGGTCGAGGGTTCCTACAATGAGCAGTTCTTC. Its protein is CASRHRVEGSYNEQFF.

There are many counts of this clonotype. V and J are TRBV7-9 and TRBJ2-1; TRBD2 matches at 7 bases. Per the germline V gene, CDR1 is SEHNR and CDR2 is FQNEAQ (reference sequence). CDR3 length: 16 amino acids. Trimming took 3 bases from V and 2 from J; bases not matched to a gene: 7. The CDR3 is CASSFAASGTYNEQFF. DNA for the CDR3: TGTGCCAGCAGCTTTGCGGCTAGCGGTACCTACAATGAGCAGTTCTTC.